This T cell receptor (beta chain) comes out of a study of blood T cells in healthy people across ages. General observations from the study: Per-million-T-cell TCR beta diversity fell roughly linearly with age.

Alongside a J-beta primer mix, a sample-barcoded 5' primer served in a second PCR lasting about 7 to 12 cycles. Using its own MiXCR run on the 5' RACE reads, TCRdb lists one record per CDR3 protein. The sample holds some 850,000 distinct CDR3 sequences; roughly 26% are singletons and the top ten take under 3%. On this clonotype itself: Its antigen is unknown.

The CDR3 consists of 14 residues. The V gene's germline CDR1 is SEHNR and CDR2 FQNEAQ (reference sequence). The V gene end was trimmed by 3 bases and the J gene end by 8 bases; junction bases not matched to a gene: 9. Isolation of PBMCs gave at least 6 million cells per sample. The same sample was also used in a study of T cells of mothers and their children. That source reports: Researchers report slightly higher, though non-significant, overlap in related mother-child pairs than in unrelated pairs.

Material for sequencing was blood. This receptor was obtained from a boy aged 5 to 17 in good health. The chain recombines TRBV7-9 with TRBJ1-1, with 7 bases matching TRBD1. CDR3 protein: CASSFPDRDREAFF. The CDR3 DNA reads TGTGCCAGCAGCTTTCCTGACAGGGACCGGGAAGCTTTCTTT.